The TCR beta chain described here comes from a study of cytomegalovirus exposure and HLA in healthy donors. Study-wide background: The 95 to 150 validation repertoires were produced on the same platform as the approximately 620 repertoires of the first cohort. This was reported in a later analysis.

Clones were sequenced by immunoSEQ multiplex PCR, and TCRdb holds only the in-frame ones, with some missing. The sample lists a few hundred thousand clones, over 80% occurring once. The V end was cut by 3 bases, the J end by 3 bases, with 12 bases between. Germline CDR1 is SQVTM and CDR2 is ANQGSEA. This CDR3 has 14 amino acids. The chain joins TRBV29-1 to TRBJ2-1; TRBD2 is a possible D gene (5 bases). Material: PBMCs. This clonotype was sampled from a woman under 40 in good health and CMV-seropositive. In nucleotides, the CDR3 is TGCAGCGTTGATAAGGGCGGACTCTACAATGAGCAGTTCTTC. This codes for CSVDKGGLYNEQFF.